The clone carrying this T cell receptor (beta chain) was seen many times. The CDR3 has 18 residues. J gave up 0 bases and V 1 base, and 8 bases lay outside the gene matches. This entry is derived from a study of human T cells and chemical hapten exposure. MiXCR, run by TCRdb on the RACE reads, gives a single entry per CDR3 protein. Here the sample spans tens of thousands of distinct CDR3 sequences, under 13% being singletons. Time point here: patch test 2, 6 weeks after DPC sensitization. Treatment: therapeutic diphenylcyclopropenone sensitization with weekly scalp DPC. The chain has TRBV12-3 or TRBV12-4 and TRBJ1-5; 8 bases match TRBD1. The sequences come from whole blood, collected in connection with sensitization to the hapten diphenylcyclopropenone (DPC). This TCR was recovered from a woman between 45 and 65 years old with alopecia areata. Some clones in this sample may be carry-over from other donors' samples. Here the CDR3 DNA reads TGTGCCAGCAGTTTAGTGGGAGCAGGGGGCTATAGCAATCAGCCCCAGCATTTT. Its protein product is CASSLVGAGGYSNQPQHF.